This record looks at one TCR beta chain sequence and its context. These data belong to a study of control samples from healthy donors and cancer patients. Germline V lookup: CDR1 SGHTA, CDR2 FQGNSA. Trimming took 8 bases from V and 5 from J, leaving 9 bases between them. The CDR3 extends over 12 amino acids. Profiling relied on immunoSEQ multiplex PCR, and the TCRdb table lists in-frame clones only, not all of them. The profile shows 80,000 to 100,000 clones, around 90% of them singletons. The TCR sequence derives from a man aged 30-40 years in good health. V gene TRBV7-2 combines with J gene TRBJ2-2; tentative D call: TRBD2 (6 bases). The sequenced material came from blood. CDR3 coding DNA: TGTGCCAGCCGGGAGCAAACCGGGGAGCTGTTTTTT. It yields the protein CASREQTGELFF.